The sample holds many counts of the clone carrying this T cell receptor (beta chain). The target antigen is unknown. CDR3 length: 14 amino acids. V gave up 5 bases and J gave up 8 bases, with 17 bases separating them. Germline CDR1 reads SGHRS; CDR2 reads YFSETQ. The time point is: patch test 1, 2 weeks after DPC sensitization. This sample's treatment: therapeutic diphenylcyclopropenone sensitization with weekly scalp DPC. TCRdb fed the RACE reads into MiXCR, producing one record per CDR3 protein. This table holds fewer than 500,000 distinct CDR3 sequences, approximately 4.4% found once. These data come from a study of human T cells and chemical hapten exposure. Notes on the study in general: With patch test score, the counts of PT1 expanded TCRs showed a positive correlation. Compared with pre-sensitization or healthy control sets, expanded TCRs clustered more.

This sample comprised whole blood, obtained in connection with sensitization to the hapten diphenylcyclopropenone (DPC). The source of this sequence is a woman between 50 and 59 years old with alopecia areata. Some clones in this sample may be carry-over from other donors' samples. The V and J genes are TRBV5-1 and TRBJ2-1; D is perhaps TRBD1 (7 bases). The CDR3, as DNA: TGCGCCAGCAGGGGGACAGTTGGAGGGCATGAGCAGTTCTTC. As protein: CASRGTVGGHEQFF.